These 18 T cell receptor beta chains were sequenced from one sample in a study of regulatory T cells in long-lasting Graves disease. Researchers made TCR beta libraries by using iRepertoire HTBI primers and running Arm-PCR on CDR3 regions. TCRdb reprocessed the multiplex PCR reads with MiXCR, giving one entry per CDR3 protein. The profile covers around 480,000 distinct CDR3 sequences, with roughly 15% appearing a single time and 20% to 25% taken by the ten largest. Time point reported: newly diagnosed GD, antithyroid drugs for less than 3 months. PBMC-extracted RNA yielded the TCR library. Separately, the same data were catalogued under a study of T cells in Graves' hyperthyroidism and ophthalmopathy.

The sample consisted of peripheral blood mononuclear cells (PBMCs), taken at new diagnosis, from a patient treated with antithyroid drugs. All receptors derive from a woman aged 35-65 years with Graves disease.

This chain connects TRBV10-3 to TRBJ2-3, with a possible D match to TRBD1 (5 bases). V was cut by 3 bases and J by 2 bases, with 15 bases left in between. The CDR3 is 16 residues long. Germline CDR1 reads ENHRY; CDR2 reads SYGVKD. CDR3 DNA: TGTGCCATCAGTGAACTGAGTCCAGGGAACACAGATACGCAGTATTTT. Translated: CAISELSPGNTDTQYF.

This clonotype was counted a few times. CDR3 sequence: CASSYGRLTDTQYF. The DNA for the CDR3 is TGTGCCAGCAGCTATGGACGTTTAACAGATACGCAGTATTTT. The V gene is TRBV5-5, the J gene TRBJ2-3; unclear D gene. Germline V CDR1 and CDR2: SGHKS, YYEKEE (reference sequence). V was clipped by 3 bases and J by 3 bases, with 11 bases between them. The CDR3 extends over 14 amino acids.

This clonotype was observed a handful of times. In nucleotides, the CDR3 is TGTGCCAGCAGCGTAGTGGGCGGATCGAACACTGAAGCTTTCTTT. It yields the protein CASSVVGGSNTEAFF. The rearrangement joins TRBV9 to TRBJ1-1; D is unresolved. Trimming pared 0 bases from V and 1 base from J, leaving 10 bases between. The CDR3 contains 15 residues. Germline V CDR1 and CDR2: SGDLS, YYNGEE.

This clonotype was seen repeatedly, ten times or more. This sequence joins TRBV27 and TRBJ1-4; possibly TRBD1 for D (6 bases). The CDR3 spans 15 residues. V lost 5 bases and J 6 bases, leaving 16 bases between the germline ends. CDR1 is MNHEY, CDR2 SMNVEV, per germline (reference sequence). CDR3 loop: CASSRYRDGDEKLFF. The DNA of the CDR3 is TGTGCCAGCAGTAGATACAGGGATGGCGATGAAAAACTGTTTTTT.

There are many counts of this clonotype. The rearrangement uses TRBV10-3 and TRBJ1-4; D is unresolved. CDR3 size: 16 residues. Germline CDR1 reads ENHRY; CDR2 reads SYGVKD. V was trimmed by 4 bases and J by 8 bases, leaving 20 bases between them. This chain's CDR3 is CAISVGLQTTGEKLFF. DNA of the CDR3: TGTGCCATCAGTGTAGGCCTCCAGACTACGGGAGAAAAACTGTTTTTT.

This clonotype occurred a few times. V is TRBV9 and J is TRBJ2-6; a possible D gene is TRBD2 (7 bases). Trimming cost V 0 bases and J 0 bases, with 13 bases left between them. From germline, CDR1 is SGDLS and CDR2 YYNGEE. The CDR3 length is 18 residues. CDR3 sequence (DNA): TGTGCCAGCAGCGTAGGGGCGGGGGCGAGCTCTGGGGCCAACGTCCTGACTTTC. This sequence encodes CASSVGAGASSGANVLTF. Full variable domain (rest looked up from reference TRBV9 and TRBJ2-6): DSGVTQTPKHLITATGQRVTLRCSPRSGDLSVYWYQQSLDQGLQFLIQYYNGEERAKGNILERFSAQQFPDLHSELNLSSLELGDSALYFCASSVGAGASSGANVLTFGAGSRLTVL.

The genes are TRBV11-2 and TRBJ1-1; maybe TRBD1 (5 bases). V shed 7 bases and J shed 10 bases, with 16 bases lying between them. In germline, CDR1 is SGHAT, CDR2 FQNNGV. This CDR3 is 12 amino acids long. For the CDR3, the DNA is TGTGCCAGCACCCCGGGGGGGGGGGGAGCTTTCTTT. Protein: CASTPGGGGAFF. The whole variable domain, filled in from reference TRBV11-2 and TRBJ1-1, reads EAGVAQSPRYKIIEKRQSVAFWCNPISGHATLYWYQQILGQGPKLLIQFQNNGVVDDSQLPKDRFSAERLKGVDSTLKIQPAKLEDSAVYLCASTPGGGGAFFGQGTRLTVV.

This clonotype came up many times. The chain is built from TRBV5-1 and TRBJ2-7; 8 bases fit TRBD2. Germline CDR1 and CDR2: SGHRS and YFSETQ. The V and J ends lost 0 bases and 3 bases, in that order; junction bases with no gene match: 5. The CDR3 has 15 amino acids. The CDR3 region has the DNA TGCGCCAGCAGCTTGGAAACTAGCGGACTCTACGAGCAGTACTTC. Protein sequence: CASSLETSGLYEQYF.

This clonotype occurred many times. Here the CDR3 DNA reads TGTGCCAGCAGCTTAGGATCGGGGGTCAGCTCCTACGAGCAGTACTTC. It is translated as CASSLGSGVSSYEQYF. The chain recombines TRBV7-8 with TRBJ2-7, with D possibly TRBD2 on 6 matching bases. The length of the CDR3 is 16 residues. The germline V gene has CDR1 SGHVS and CDR2 FQNEAQ. V was shortened by 1 base and J by 0 bases, with 13 bases between the two germline ends. The variable domain in full, with the rest retrieved from reference TRBV7-8 and TRBJ2-7, is GAGVSQSPRYKVAKRGQDVALRCDPISGHVSLFWYQQALGQGPEFLTYFQNEAQLDKSGLPSDRFFAERPEGSVSTLKIQRTQQEDSAVYLCASSLGSGVSSYEQYFGPGTRLTVT.

The gene calls are TRBV20-1 and TRBJ2-7, with 10 nucleotides matching TRBD1. The CDR3 has 14 amino acids. The ends lost 6 bases at V and 3 bases at J; junction bases unmatched: 8. The germline V gene encodes CDR1 DFQATT and CDR2 SNEGSKA (reference sequence). CDR3 region: CSAKGGQGLYEQYF. The CDR3 DNA reads as TGCAGTGCCAAAGGGGGACAGGGGCTCTACGAGCAGTACTTC.

This clonotype was counted at least ten times. This chain connects TRBV7-9 to TRBJ2-3; no clear D. This CDR3 has 16 amino acids. Germline CDR1 is SEHNR and CDR2 is FQNEAQ (reference sequence). V was clipped by 3 bases and J by 6 bases, with 19 bases between them. The CDR3 region is CASSFGQTGLQDTQYF. For the CDR3, the DNA is TGTGCCAGCAGCTTCGGTCAGACGGGCCTTCAGGATACGCAGTATTTT.

This clonotype was detected only a few times. The chain carries TRBV6-1 and TRBJ1-6; maybe TRBD1 (5 bases). CDR3 size: 15 residues. In germline, CDR1 is MNHNS, CDR2 SASEGT. V was shortened by 7 bases and J by 7 bases, with 17 bases between the two germline ends. This chain's CDR3 is CASTRVATGNSPLHF. The CDR3 bases are TGTGCCAGCACCAGGGTAGCAACCGGGAATTCACCCCTCCACTTT.

This clonotype showed up many times. The V and J genes are TRBV15 and TRBJ1-1; 7 bases are a match to TRBD1. Germline V gene data show CDR1 as LNHNV and CDR2 as YYDKDF (reference sequence). The CDR3 covers 18 residues. Unmatched junction bases numbered 11, after V lost 0 bases and J lost 1 base. In nucleotides, the CDR3 is TGTGCCACCAGCAGAGACCTACTAGGACAGGCCGGGAACACTGAAGCTTTCTTT. Translation gives CATSRDLLGQAGNTEAFF.

This clonotype was observed many times. This chain connects TRBV24-1 to TRBJ2-3; perhaps TRBD2 as D (5 bases). Germline V gives CDR1 KGHDR, CDR2 SFDVKD. This CDR3 has 13 amino acids. Trimming shortened V by 4 bases and J by 6 bases, and 10 bases separated the two germline ends. The CDR3 reads CATSERVRDTQYF. Written as DNA, the CDR3 is TGTGCCACCAGTGAGAGGGTACGGGATACGCAGTATTTT.

This clonotype has only a few counts. The rearrangement uses TRBV12-3 or TRBV12-4 and TRBJ1-5; D is possibly TRBD1 (6 bases). V was pared by 3 bases and J by 6 bases, with 15 bases between. The CDR3 length is 15 residues. The chain's CDR3 is CASSLAGALGQPQHF. As DNA, the CDR3 is TGTGCCAGCAGTTTGGCAGGGGCATTGGGTCAGCCCCAGCATTTT.

This clonotype was recorded at least ten times. The chain links TRBV2 to TRBJ2-3; D is possibly TRBD1 (6 bases). The CDR3 is 13 amino acids. CDR1 is SNHLY, CDR2 FYNNEI, per germline. V was clipped by 7 bases and J by 0 bases, with 8 bases between them. CDR3 loop: CASTGHSTDTQYF. CDR3 DNA: TGTGCCAGCACGGGACACAGCACAGATACGCAGTATTTT.

This clonotype was recorded at least ten times. J is TRBJ1-1 and V is TRBV18; 11 bases map to TRBD1. The germline CDR1 and CDR2 sequences are KGHSH and LQKENI. Unmatched junction bases numbered 3, after V lost 3 bases and J lost 0 bases. The CDR3 is made up of 16 amino acids. The CDR3 bases are TGTGCCAGCTCACCGAGGACAGGGGGCTTGAACACTGAAGCTTTCTTT. This codes for CASSPRTGGLNTEAFF.

The chain employs TRBV9 and TRBJ2-7, with 9 bases that match TRBD1. The junction had 6 bases not matched to a gene; V was cut back by 4 bases and J by 1 base. Germline V gene lookup returns CDR1 SGDLS and CDR2 YYNGEE. This CDR3 has 15 residues. For the CDR3, the DNA is TGTGCCAGCAGCCCTCGGGACAGGGATTCCTACGAGCAGTACTTC. Its protein is CASSPRDRDSYEQYF.